The 32 T cell receptor beta chains in this list originate from one sample, sequenced in a study of blood T cell repertoires in COVID-19. This table comes from immunoSEQ multiplex PCR, and its TCRdb copy is limited to in-frame clones, with some not included. The repertoire consists of about 270,000 clones, with 83% occurring once and the leading ten covering 9.4%. What was sequenced was peripheral blood. The receptors were sampled from a woman between 45 and 60 years old who had recovered from COVID-19.

The rearrangement uses TRBV15 and TRBJ1-5, with TRBD1 identical over 8 bases. V lost 3 bases to trimming and J lost 0 bases; unmatched junction nucleotides: 1. This CDR3 is built from 15 residues. The germline CDR1 and CDR2 sequences are LNHNV and YYDKDF (reference sequence). The CDR3 DNA reads TGTGCCACCAGCAGGGACAGGGTTAGCAATCAGCCCCAGCATTTT. Protein product: CATSRDRVSNQPQHF.

The V gene is TRBV18, the J gene TRBJ1-1; unclear D gene. Per germline, CDR1 KGHSH and CDR2 LQKENI. This CDR3 has 15 amino acids. V lost 2 bases and J 6 bases, leaving 16 bases between the germline ends. For the CDR3, the DNA is TGTGCCAGCTCACCAAACCCCGGGAGTTCTGCTGAAGCTTTCTTT. This codes for CASSPNPGSSAEAFF.

The chain is built from TRBV18 and TRBJ1-4; no clear D. The CDR3 extends over 13 amino acids. Germline CDR1 KGHSH, CDR2 LQKENI. V lost 1 base and J lost 6, with 6 bases in between. The CDR3 loop reads CASSPLEDEKLFF. DNA for the CDR3: TGTGCCAGCTCACCACTCGAGGATGAAAAACTGTTTTTT. The entire variable domain, with the rest obtained from reference TRBV18 and TRBJ1-4, is as follows: NAGVMQNPRHLVRRRGQEARLRCSPMKGHSHVYWYRQLPEEGLKFMVYLQKENIIDESGMPKERFSAEFPKEGPSILRIQQVVRGDSAAYFCASSPLEDEKLFFGSGTQLSVL.

The chain has TRBV4-3 and TRBJ1-5; D perhaps matches TRBD1 (5 bases). CDR1 LGHNA and CDR2 YSLEER come from the germline V gene. Deletions cut 3 bases from V and 4 bases from J, with 13 bases between. CDR3 size: 15 residues. The CDR3 is CASSHSRRGNQPQHF. CDR3 nucleotide sequence: TGCGCCAGCAGCCATTCGAGGAGGGGAAATCAGCCCCAGCATTTT.

V gene TRBV7-2 combines with J gene TRBJ2-7; 7 bases match TRBD1. V gave up 0 bases and J gave up 4 bases; unmatched junction bases: 12. The CDR3 has 17 amino acids. The germline CDR1 and CDR2 sequences are SGHTA and FQGNSA. The CDR3 sequence is CASSLAFRGTTAYEQYF. CDR3 in DNA: TGTGCCAGCAGCTTAGCCTTCAGGGGGACCACCGCTTACGAGCAGTACTTC.

The chain employs TRBV6-2 or TRBV6-3 and TRBJ1-2; tentative D call: TRBD1 (6 bases). The CDR3 length is 14 residues. Germline CDR1 MNHEY, CDR2 SVGEGT. Between the trimmed V and J ends, which lost 6 bases and 8 bases, there was a span of 19 bases. In DNA form, the CDR3 reads TGTGCCAGCAGCTCGGCCATACAGGGACCCGGCTACACCTTC. Translated, it gives CASSSAIQGPGYTF.

The V and J genes are TRBV12-3 or TRBV12-4 and TRBJ2-7, with 7 nucleotides matching TRBD2. CDR3 length: 13 amino acids. V shed 4 bases and J 6 bases; nucleotides not matched to a gene: 6. The CDR3 DNA is TGTGCCAGCAGTTCCCGGGGAGGGGCCGAGCAGTACTTC. This translates into CASSSRGGAEQYF.

The V gene is TRBV4-1, the J gene TRBJ1-2; 8 nucleotides agree with TRBD1. Trimming cost V 1 base and J 6 bases; bases outside gene matches: 4. Per the germline V gene, CDR1 is MGHRA and CDR2 is YSYEKL. The CDR3 spans 14 residues. The CDR3 protein is CASSQAAGGDGYTF. Written as DNA, the CDR3 is TGCGCCAGCAGCCAAGCCGCAGGGGGCGATGGCTACACCTTC.

The V and J genes are TRBV27 and TRBJ2-1; a weak D match, TRBD2 (7 bases). The CDR3 contains 14 residues. Germline CDR1 and CDR2: MNHEY and SMNVEV (reference sequence). Trimming removed 2 bases from V and 10 bases from J, with 15 bases in between. This chain's CDR3 is CASSLLGGGGEQFF. In DNA, the CDR3 is TGTGCCAGCAGTTTACTGGGGGGCGGGGGCGAGCAGTTCTTC.

This chain uses TRBV10-3 with TRBJ2-2; TRBD2 aligns across 9 bases. The CDR3 length is 16 residues. From germline, CDR1 is ENHRY and CDR2 SYGVKD. The trim removed 4 bases at V and 6 bases at J, leaving 9 bases unmatched. The CDR3 loop reads CAISGLREGPAGELFF. For the CDR3, the DNA is TGTGCCATCAGTGGGTTGCGGGAGGGCCCGGCCGGGGAGCTGTTTTTT.

This chain uses TRBV6-5 with TRBJ1-5, with TRBD1 matching 7 bases. This CDR3 has 15 residues. J gave up 0 bases and V 5 bases, and 4 bases lay outside the gene matches. From germline, CDR1 is MNHEY and CDR2 SVGAGI. The CDR3 DNA follows: TGTGCCAGCAGTCTACAGGGGTTTAGCAATCAGCCCCAGCATTTT. It encodes CASSLQGFSNQPQHF.

V and J are TRBV10-2 and TRBJ2-2; the D gene is possibly TRBD2 (5 bases). Germline loops: CDR1 WSHSY, CDR2 SAAADI. The CDR3 length is 16 residues. V lost 3 bases and J lost 6, with 17 bases in between. In DNA, the CDR3 is TGCGCCAGCAGTGATGCAGTAACGGGGAAGGCCGGGGAGCTGTTTTTT. It codes for CASSDAVTGKAGELFF.

The chain joins TRBV5-6 to TRBJ1-5, with 11 nucleotides matching TRBD1. The CDR3 consists of 19 residues. With V trimmed by 1 base and J by 1 base, 10 bases remained unmatched. Germline V gene sequence: CDR1 SGHDT, CDR2 YYEEEE. Here the CDR3 DNA reads TGTGCCAGCAGCTTGTGGACAGGGGGCAAGATCGGGAGCAATCAGCCCCAGCATTTT. Translating it yields CASSLWTGGKIGSNQPQHF.

The rearrangement uses TRBV9 and TRBJ2-5, with D unclear. The CDR3 runs 13 residues. Trimming removed 0 bases at V and 5 bases at J, with 8 bases between. Germline CDR1 SGDLS, CDR2 YYNGEE. The DNA of the CDR3 is TGTGCCAGCAGCGTAGCAAGAGGCGAGACCCAGTACTTC. Its protein product is CASSVARGETQYF.

The table lists this clone with a count of one. The chain carries TRBV7-9 and TRBJ2-3; D possibly corresponds to TRBD1 (5 bases). Germline loops: CDR1 SEHNR, CDR2 FQNEAQ (reference sequence). Deletions cut 1 base from V and 2 bases from J, with 13 bases between. The CDR3 covers 16 residues. The CDR3 nucleotides read TGTGCCAGCAGCTTAGGGTCAGGGCCCCTCACAGATACGCAGTATTTT. Its protein is CASSLGSGPLTDTQYF.

Only one count was recorded for this clone. This chain uses TRBV29-1 with TRBJ1-2, with unresolved D. V dropped 1 base and J dropped 4 bases, with 10 bases sitting between them. Germline values: CDR1 SQVTM, CDR2 ANQGSEA. The CDR3 extends over 13 amino acids. CDR3 bases: TGCAGCGTTGAAGTCCTTTCCTCCTATGGCTACACCTTC. Protein product: CSVEVLSSYGYTF.

This clone was observed a handful of times. The gene calls are TRBV28 and TRBJ1-5; unclear D gene. Germline CDR1 is MDHEN and CDR2 is SYDVKM. Between the trimmed V and J ends, which lost 8 bases and 0 bases, there was a span of 5 bases. The CDR3 sequence is 12 residues long. The CDR3 loop is CASRGSNQPQHF. CDR3 sequence (DNA): TGTGCCAGCCGAGGTAGCAATCAGCCCCAGCATTTT.

The chain couples TRBV6-6 to TRBJ2-4; TRBD1 agrees at 11 bases. CDR1 is MNHNY, CDR2 SVGAGI, per germline (reference sequence). V was clipped by 6 bases and J by 6 bases; unmatched bases: 7. This CDR3 comprises 15 residues. The CDR3 coding sequence is TGTGCCAGCAGCAGCACCGGGACAGGGGGAAACATTCAGTACTTC. This sequence encodes CASSSTGTGGNIQYF.

The V gene is TRBV19, the J gene TRBJ2-1, with 16 bases identical to TRBD2. The germline gives CDR1 LNHDA, CDR2 SQIVND (reference sequence). This CDR3 spans 18 amino acids. The trim removed 7 bases at V and 4 bases at J, leaving 10 bases unmatched. CDR3 nucleotide sequence: TGTGCCAGTACCGCGGGACTAGCGGGAGGGAGGGGTTACAATGAGCAGTTCTTC. It yields the protein CASTAGLAGGRGYNEQFF.

This clone was picked up a small number of times. Other DNA sequences in this specimen translate into the identical CDR3. J is TRBJ1-5 and V is TRBV19, with D possibly TRBD1 on 5 matching bases. Germline V gives CDR1 LNHDA, CDR2 SQIVND (reference sequence). The V end was cut by 2 bases, the J end by 2 bases, with 10 bases between. CDR3 size: 15 residues. In DNA form, the CDR3 reads TGTGCCAGTAGTATATCGGGGGTCGGCAATCAGCCCCAGCATTTT. Its protein is CASSISGVGNQPQHF.

The chain uses TRBV6-5 and TRBJ1-2; 9 nucleotides align to TRBD1. This CDR3 is built from 14 residues. CDR1 and CDR2 (germline): MNHEY, SVGAGI. Trimming cost V 2 bases and J 8 bases; bases outside gene matches: 6. The CDR3 loop reads CASSYGTTGGGYTF. In nucleotides, the CDR3 is TGTGCCAGCAGTTACGGAACGACAGGGGGGGGCTACACCTTC.

The chain uses TRBV7-8 and TRBJ1-2; no reliable D call. Germline loops: CDR1 SGHVS, CDR2 FQNEAQ. The CDR3 is made up of 14 amino acids. V was cut by 4 bases and J by 0 bases, with 9 bases left in between. The chain's CDR3 is CASSSTDSNYGYTF. CDR3 coding DNA: TGTGCCAGCAGCTCGACCGACTCTAACTATGGCTACACCTTC.

V is TRBV7-2 and J is TRBJ2-3, with D perhaps TRBD2 (5 bases). Trimming took 1 base from V and 3 from J, leaving 14 bases between them. The CDR3 length is 16 residues. Germline V gene data show CDR1 as SGHTA and CDR2 as FQGNSA. CDR3 DNA sequence: TGTGCCAGCAGCTTAGGGTTGGGGAGTGAAACAGATACGCAGTATTTT. The encoded protein is CASSLGLGSETDTQYF. The variable domain in full, completed from reference TRBV7-2 and TRBJ2-3, reads GAGVSQSPSNKVTEKGKDVELRCDPISGHTALYWYRQSLGQGLEFLIYFQGNSAPDKSGLPSDRFSAERTGGSVSTLTIQRTQQEDSAVYLCASSLGLGSETDTQYFGPGTRLTVL.

The chain couples TRBV5-5 to TRBJ1-2, with a possible D match to TRBD1 (5 bases). Germline V gene data show CDR1 as SGHKS and CDR2 as YYEKEE (reference sequence). V was shortened by 0 bases and J by 3 bases, with 6 bases between the two germline ends. The CDR3 is 13 amino acids. The CDR3 sequence: CASSLAGDYGYTF. In DNA form, the CDR3 reads TGTGCCAGCAGCTTGGCGGGGGACTATGGCTACACCTTC.

Many counts were recorded for this clone. The CDR3 sequence is CATSDQGTGLGAGELFF. Here the CDR3 DNA reads TGTGCCACCAGTGATCAGGGGACAGGGTTAGGAGCCGGGGAGCTGTTTTTT. The chain is built from TRBV24-1 and TRBJ2-2; 9 bases map to TRBD1. The germline V gene has CDR1 KGHDR and CDR2 SFDVKD. V gave up 3 bases and J gave up 6 bases; unmatched junction bases: 10. The CDR3 contains 17 residues.

This clone is a singleton in its sample. V usage is TRBV27 and J usage is TRBJ2-3, with unresolved D. Germline V gives CDR1 MNHEY, CDR2 SMNVEV (reference sequence). V shed 0 bases and J shed 4 bases, with 5 bases lying between them. This CDR3 comprises 13 residues. The CDR3 DNA reads TGTGCCAGCAGTTTATCTACACCAGATACGCAGTATTTT. Protein: CASSLSTPDTQYF.

This clone was picked up a small number of times. The rearrangement joins TRBV27 to TRBJ2-1, with 11 positions matching TRBD2. Unmatched junction bases numbered 10, after V lost 6 bases and J lost 0 bases. This CDR3 is built from 18 residues. From germline, CDR1 is MNHEY and CDR2 SMNVEV (reference sequence). This chain's CDR3 is CASRVLAGVGISYNEQFF. The CDR3 DNA reads TGTGCCAGCAGGGTACTAGCGGGAGTAGGAATCTCCTACAATGAGCAGTTCTTC.

The chain has TRBV28 and TRBJ1-2; 10 nucleotides align to TRBD1. This CDR3 is 15 amino acids long. V gave up 5 bases and J gave up 5 bases; unmatched junction bases: 8. From germline, CDR1 is MDHEN and CDR2 SYDVKM. This CDR3 is CASSPPRQGAYGYTF. CDR3 coding DNA: TGTGCCAGCAGTCCACCCCGACAGGGGGCGTATGGCTACACCTTC.

The V gene is TRBV30, the J gene TRBJ2-6; weak D call: TRBD1 (6 bases). The V gene lost 2 bases and the J gene lost 0 bases, with 14 bases spanning the gap. Germline-derived CDR1 and CDR2 are GTSNPN and SVGIG (reference sequence). The length of the CDR3 is 17 residues. The chain's CDR3 is CAWSKDRTSSGANVLTF. The CDR3 region has the DNA TGTGCCTGGAGTAAAGACAGGACGAGCTCTGGGGCCAACGTCCTGACTTTC.

The chain couples TRBV28 to TRBJ1-1, with D hard to call. CDR1 and CDR2 from the germline V gene are MDHEN and SYDVKM. V gave up 4 bases and J gave up 1 base, with 10 bases separating them. The length of the CDR3 is 14 residues. CDR3 region: CASSSPGENTEAFF. In DNA form, the CDR3 reads TGTGCCAGCAGTTCCCCGGGAGAGAACACTGAAGCTTTCTTT.

This chain links TRBV7-9 with TRBJ2-3; 9 bases match TRBD1. The CDR3 length is 16 residues. V was pared by 5 bases and J by 3 bases, with 9 bases of the junction left unmatched. Germline V lookup: CDR1 SEHNR, CDR2 FQNEAQ (reference sequence). The CDR3 region is CASSLQTGGGTDTQYF. CDR3 DNA: TGTGCCAGCAGCCTACAAACAGGGGGCGGTACAGATACGCAGTATTTT.

The chain couples TRBV24-1 to TRBJ1-1, with a possible D match to TRBD1 (5 bases). The V end lost 1 base, the J end lost 8 bases, and 10 bases lay between the germline ends. In germline, CDR1 is KGHDR, CDR2 SFDVKD. The CDR3 loop spans 13 amino acids. CDR3 residues: CATSDFQGSEAFF. The CDR3 nucleotides read TGTGCCACCAGTGATTTTCAGGGATCCGAAGCTTTCTTT.